The clone carrying this TCR beta chain was seen a few times. Its specificity is unknown. Combining a sample-barcoded 5' primer with a J-beta primer mix, a second PCR ran for about 7 to 12 cycles. Each sample provided no less than 2.5 million CDR3-containing paired-end reads. Using its own MiXCR run on the 5' RACE reads, TCRdb lists one record per CDR3 protein. The table records a few hundred thousand distinct CDR3 sequences, 45% to 60% of them present only once. These data are taken from a study of blood T cells in healthy people across ages. General study results and limits: Versus aged donors, long-lived donors had higher diversity and more naive CD4+ cells.

This CDR3 is 14 amino acids long. V was cut by 5 bases and J by 4 bases, with 14 bases left in between. Sequenced sample: blood. V gene TRBV12-3 or TRBV12-4 combines with J gene TRBJ1-2; D remains unclear. This sequence was found in a man aged 55-75 years in good health. The CDR3: CASSGGVGSYGYTF. The CDR3 bases are TGTGCCAGCAGTGGCGGGGTGGGTTCCTATGGCTACACCTTC.